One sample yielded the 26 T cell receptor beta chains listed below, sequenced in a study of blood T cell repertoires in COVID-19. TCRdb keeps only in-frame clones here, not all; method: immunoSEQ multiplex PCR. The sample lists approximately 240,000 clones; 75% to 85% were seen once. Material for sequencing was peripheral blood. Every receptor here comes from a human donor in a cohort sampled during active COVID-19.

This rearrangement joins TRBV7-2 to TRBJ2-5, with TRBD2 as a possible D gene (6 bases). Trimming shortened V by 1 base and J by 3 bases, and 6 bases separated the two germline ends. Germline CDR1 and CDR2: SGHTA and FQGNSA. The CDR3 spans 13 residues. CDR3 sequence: CASSLGGEETQYF. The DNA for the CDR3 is TGTGCCAGCAGCTTAGGGGGGGAAGAGACCCAGTACTTC.

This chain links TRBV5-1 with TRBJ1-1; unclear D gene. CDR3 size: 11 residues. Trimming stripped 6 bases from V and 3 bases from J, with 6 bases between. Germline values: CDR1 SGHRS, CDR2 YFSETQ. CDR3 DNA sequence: TGCGCCAGCATCGGGGACACTGAAGCTTTCTTT. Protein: CASIGDTEAFF. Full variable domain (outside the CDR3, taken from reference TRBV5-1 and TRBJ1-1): KAGVTQTPRYLIKTRGQQVTLSCSPISGHRSVSWYQQTPGQGLQFLFEYFSETQRNKGNFPGRFSGRQFSNSRSEMNVSTLELGDSALYLCASIGDTEAFFGQGTRLTVV.

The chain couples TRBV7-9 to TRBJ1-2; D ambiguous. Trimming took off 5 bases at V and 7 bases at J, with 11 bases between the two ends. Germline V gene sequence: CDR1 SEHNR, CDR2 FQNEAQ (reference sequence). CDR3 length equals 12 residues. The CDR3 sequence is CASSRDDGGYTF. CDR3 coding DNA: TGTGCCAGCAGCCGCGATGATGGTGGCTACACCTTC.

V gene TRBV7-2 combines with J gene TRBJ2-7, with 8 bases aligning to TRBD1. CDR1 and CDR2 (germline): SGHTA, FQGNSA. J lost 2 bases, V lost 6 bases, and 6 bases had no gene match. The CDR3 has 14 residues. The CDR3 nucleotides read TGTGCCAGCAGACTGGACAGGGCTGCCTACGAGCAGTACTTC. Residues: CASRLDRAAYEQYF. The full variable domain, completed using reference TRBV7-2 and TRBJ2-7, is GAGVSQSPSNKVTEKGKDVELRCDPISGHTALYWYRQSLGQGLEFLIYFQGNSAPDKSGLPSDRFSAERTGGSVSTLTIQRTQQEDSAVYLCASRLDRAAYEQYFGPGTRLTVT.

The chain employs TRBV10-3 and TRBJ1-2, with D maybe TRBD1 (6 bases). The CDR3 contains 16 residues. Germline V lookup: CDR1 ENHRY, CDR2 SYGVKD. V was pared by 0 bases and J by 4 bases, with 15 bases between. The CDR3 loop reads CAISESWWDTTYGYTF. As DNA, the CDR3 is TGTGCCATCAGTGAGTCGTGGTGGGACACCACCTATGGCTACACCTTC.

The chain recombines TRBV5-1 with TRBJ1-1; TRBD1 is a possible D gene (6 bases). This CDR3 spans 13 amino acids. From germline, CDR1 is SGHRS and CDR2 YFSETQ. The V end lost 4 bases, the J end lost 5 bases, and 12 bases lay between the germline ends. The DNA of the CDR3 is TGCGCCAGCAGCGCCCAGGGGACGACTGAAGCTTTCTTT. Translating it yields CASSAQGTTEAFF.

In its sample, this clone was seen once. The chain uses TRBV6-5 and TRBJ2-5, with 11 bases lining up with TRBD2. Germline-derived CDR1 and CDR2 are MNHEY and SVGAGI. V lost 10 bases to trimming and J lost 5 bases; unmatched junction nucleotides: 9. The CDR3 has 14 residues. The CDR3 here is CATLAGGLGETQYF. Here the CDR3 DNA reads TGTGCCACCCTAGCGGGGGGCTTGGGGGAGACCCAGTACTTC.

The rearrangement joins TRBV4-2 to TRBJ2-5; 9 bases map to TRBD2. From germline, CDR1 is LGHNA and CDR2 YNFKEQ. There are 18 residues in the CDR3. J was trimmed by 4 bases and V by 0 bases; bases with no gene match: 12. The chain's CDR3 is CASSQELVIAGALETQYF. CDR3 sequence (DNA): TGTGCCAGCAGCCAAGAACTGGTAATAGCGGGGGCCCTAGAGACCCAGTACTTC.

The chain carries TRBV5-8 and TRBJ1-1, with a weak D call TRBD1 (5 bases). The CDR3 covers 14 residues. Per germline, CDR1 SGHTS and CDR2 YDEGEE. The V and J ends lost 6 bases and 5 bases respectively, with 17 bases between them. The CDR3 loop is CASTDRGSGTEAFF. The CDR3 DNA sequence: TGTGCCAGCACCGACCGGGGGTCCGGTACTGAAGCTTTCTTT.

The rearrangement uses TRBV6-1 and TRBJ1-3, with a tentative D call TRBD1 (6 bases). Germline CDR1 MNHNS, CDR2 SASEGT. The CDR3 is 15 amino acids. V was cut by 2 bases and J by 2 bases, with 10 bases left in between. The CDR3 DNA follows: TGTGCCAGCAGTGAATGGGCAGGGGCTGGAAACACCATATATTTT. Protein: CASSEWAGAGNTIYF.

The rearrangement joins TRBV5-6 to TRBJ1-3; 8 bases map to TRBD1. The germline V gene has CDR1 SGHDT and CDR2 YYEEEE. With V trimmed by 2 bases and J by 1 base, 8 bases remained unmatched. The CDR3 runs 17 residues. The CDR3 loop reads CASSFRQGAKSGNTIYF. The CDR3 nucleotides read TGTGCCAGCAGCTTTCGGCAGGGGGCTAAATCTGGAAACACCATATATTTT.

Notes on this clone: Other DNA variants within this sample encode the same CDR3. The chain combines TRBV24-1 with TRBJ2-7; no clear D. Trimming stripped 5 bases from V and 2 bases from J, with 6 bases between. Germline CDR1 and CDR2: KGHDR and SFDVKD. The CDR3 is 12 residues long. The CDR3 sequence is CATSGGTYEQYF. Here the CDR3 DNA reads TGTGCCACCAGTGGCGGCACCTACGAGCAGTACTTC.

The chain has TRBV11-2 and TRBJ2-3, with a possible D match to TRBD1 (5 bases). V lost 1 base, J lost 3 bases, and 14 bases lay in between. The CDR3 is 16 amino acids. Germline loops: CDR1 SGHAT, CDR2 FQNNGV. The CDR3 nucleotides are TGTGCCAGCAGCTTAGGACCCCGACCAGGGACAGATACGCAGTATTTT. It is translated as CASSLGPRPGTDTQYF.

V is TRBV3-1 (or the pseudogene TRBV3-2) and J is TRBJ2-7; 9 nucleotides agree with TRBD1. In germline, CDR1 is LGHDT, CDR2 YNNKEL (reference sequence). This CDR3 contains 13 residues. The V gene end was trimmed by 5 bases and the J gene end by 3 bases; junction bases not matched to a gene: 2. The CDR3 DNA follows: TGTGCCAGCAGCGGGGACAGGGACTACGAGCAGTACTTC. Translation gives CASSGDRDYEQYF.

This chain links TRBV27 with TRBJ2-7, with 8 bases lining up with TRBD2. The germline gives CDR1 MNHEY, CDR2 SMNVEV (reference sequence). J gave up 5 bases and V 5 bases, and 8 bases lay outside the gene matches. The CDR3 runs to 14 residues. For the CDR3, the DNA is TGTGCCAGCAGTCCCCTCGGGGGGGGCCACGAGCAGTACTTC. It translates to CASSPLGGGHEQYF.

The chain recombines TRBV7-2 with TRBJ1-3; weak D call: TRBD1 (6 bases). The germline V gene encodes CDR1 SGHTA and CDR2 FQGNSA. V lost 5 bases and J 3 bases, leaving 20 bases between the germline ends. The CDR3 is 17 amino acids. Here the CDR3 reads CASSLRAQGIGGNTIYF. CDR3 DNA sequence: TGTGCCAGCAGCCTTCGGGCCCAGGGGATAGGTGGAAACACCATATATTTT.

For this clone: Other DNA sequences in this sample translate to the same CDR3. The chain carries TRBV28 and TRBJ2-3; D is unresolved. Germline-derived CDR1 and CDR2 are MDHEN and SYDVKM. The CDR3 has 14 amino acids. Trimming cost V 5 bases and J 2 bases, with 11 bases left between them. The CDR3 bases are TGTGCCAGCAGTCCCTCCCGAGCCACAGATACGCAGTATTTT. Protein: CASSPSRATDTQYF.

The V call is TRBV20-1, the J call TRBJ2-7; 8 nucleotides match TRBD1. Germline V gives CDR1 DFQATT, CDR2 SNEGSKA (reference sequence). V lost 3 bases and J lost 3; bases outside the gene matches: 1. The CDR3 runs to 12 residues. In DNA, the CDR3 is TGCAGTGCTAGTGACAGGGGCTACGAGCAGTACTTC. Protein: CSASDRGYEQYF.

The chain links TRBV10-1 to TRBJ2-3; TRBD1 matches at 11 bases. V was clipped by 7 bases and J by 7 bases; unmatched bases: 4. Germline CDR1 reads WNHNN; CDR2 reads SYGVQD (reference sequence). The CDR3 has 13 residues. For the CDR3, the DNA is TGCGCCAGCAACCGGGACAGGGGGAATACGCAGTATTTT. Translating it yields CASNRDRGNTQYF.

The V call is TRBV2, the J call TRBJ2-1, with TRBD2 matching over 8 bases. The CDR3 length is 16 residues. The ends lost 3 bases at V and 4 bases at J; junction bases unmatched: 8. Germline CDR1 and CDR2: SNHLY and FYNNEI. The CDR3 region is CASSDGGAGAYNEQFF. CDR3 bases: TGTGCCAGCAGTGACGGGGGGGCTGGGGCGTACAATGAGCAGTTCTTC.

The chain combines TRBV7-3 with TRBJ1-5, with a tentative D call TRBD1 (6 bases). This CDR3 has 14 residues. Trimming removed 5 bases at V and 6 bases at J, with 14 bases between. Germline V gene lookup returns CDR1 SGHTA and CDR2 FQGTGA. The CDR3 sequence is CASSPGASSQPQHF. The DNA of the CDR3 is TGTGCCAGCAGCCCAGGGGCATCGTCTCAGCCCCAGCATTTT.

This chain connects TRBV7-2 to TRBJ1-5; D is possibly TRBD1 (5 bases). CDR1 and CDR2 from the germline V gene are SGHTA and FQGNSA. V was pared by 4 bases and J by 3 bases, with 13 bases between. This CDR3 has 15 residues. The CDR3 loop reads CASSSQGLVNQPQHF. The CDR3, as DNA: TGTGCCAGCAGCTCTCAGGGTTTGGTCAATCAGCCCCAGCATTTT.

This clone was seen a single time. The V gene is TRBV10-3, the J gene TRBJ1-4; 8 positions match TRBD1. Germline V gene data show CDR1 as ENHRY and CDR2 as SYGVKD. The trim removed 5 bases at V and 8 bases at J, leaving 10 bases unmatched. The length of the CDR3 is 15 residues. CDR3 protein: CAISPSAGGEEKLFF. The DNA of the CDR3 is TGTGCCATCAGTCCGTCGGCAGGGGGCGAAGAAAAACTGTTTTTT.

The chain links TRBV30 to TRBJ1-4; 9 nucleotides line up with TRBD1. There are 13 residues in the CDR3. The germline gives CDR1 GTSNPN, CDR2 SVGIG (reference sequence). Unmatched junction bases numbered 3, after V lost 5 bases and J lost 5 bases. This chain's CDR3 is CAWGTGQNEKLFF. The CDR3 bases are TGTGCCTGGGGGACAGGGCAGAATGAAAAACTGTTTTTT.

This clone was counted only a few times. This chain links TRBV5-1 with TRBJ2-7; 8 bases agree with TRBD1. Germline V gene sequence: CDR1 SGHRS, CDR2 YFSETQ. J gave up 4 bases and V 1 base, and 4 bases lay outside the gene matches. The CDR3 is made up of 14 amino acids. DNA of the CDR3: TGCGCCAGCAGCTTGACAGGGGGGATATACGAGCAGTACTTC. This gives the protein CASSLTGGIYEQYF.

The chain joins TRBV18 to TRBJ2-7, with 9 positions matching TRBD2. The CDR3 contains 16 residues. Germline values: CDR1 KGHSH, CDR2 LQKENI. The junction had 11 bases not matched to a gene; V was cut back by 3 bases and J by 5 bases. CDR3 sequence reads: CASSPAGGSGRHEQYF. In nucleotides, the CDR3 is TGTGCCAGCTCACCTGCGGGGGGGTCAGGTCGCCACGAGCAGTACTTC. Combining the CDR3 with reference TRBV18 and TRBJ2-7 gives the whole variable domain NAGVMQNPRHLVRRRGQEARLRCSPMKGHSHVYWYRQLPEEGLKFMVYLQKENIIDESGMPKERFSAEFPKEGPSILRIQQVVRGDSAAYFCASSPAGGSGRHEQYFGPGTRLTVT.